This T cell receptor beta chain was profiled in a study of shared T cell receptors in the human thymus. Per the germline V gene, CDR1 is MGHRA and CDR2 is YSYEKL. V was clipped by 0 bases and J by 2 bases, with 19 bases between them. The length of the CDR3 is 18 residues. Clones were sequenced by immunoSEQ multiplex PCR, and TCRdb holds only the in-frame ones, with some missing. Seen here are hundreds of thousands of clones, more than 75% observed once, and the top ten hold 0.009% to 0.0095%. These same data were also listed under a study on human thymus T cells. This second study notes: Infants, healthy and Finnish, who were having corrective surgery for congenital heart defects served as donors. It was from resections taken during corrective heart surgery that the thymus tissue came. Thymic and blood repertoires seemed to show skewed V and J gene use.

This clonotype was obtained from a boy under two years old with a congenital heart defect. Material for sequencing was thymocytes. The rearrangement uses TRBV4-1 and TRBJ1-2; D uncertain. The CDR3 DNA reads TGCGCCAGCAGCCAAGAAAGTGCGGGTACAGTGATAAACTATGGCTACACCTTC. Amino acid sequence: CASSQESAGTVINYGYTF.